The clone carrying this T cell receptor (beta chain) was counted many times. Antigen specificity is unknown. The trim removed 5 bases at V and 4 bases at J, leaving 9 bases unmatched. This CDR3 contains 15 residues. Germline V lookup: CDR1 MGHRA, CDR2 YSYEKL. This specimen comes from a study of metastatic and nonmetastatic thyroid tumors. Across the study: Repertoires from malignant and benign thyroid patients were compared across blood and tumor or nodule tissue.

Under the authors' procedure: Between-group CDR3 differences, defined by clinicopathological status, yielded a distant-metastasis classifier for papillary thyroid cancer. TCRdb re-clonotyped the PCR reads through MiXCR. In this record, the V and J calls reflect TCRdb's handling and not the investigators' own analysis. This table has about 24,000 clones, approximately 20% appearing once. Before thyroid surgery, none of the patients had received any treatment. Findings and limits, study-wide: Versus benign nodules, malignant thyroid tumors reportedly had significantly higher TCR beta diversity, in blood and tumor.

This clonotype was sampled from a male donor with papillary thyroid cancer or a benign thyroid nodule (not recorded which). Some clones in this sample may be carry-over from other donors' samples. V is TRBV4-1 and J is TRBJ2-7; 9 bases line up with TRBD2. The source material was blood. The CDR3 DNA follows: TGCGCCAGCAGCTCCCTGGGCCTAGCGGGATACGAGCAGTACTTC. It is translated as CASSSLGLAGYEQYF.